The next 32 T cell receptor beta chains were all read from a single sample in a study of identical twins. TCRdb independently ran MiXCR on the 5' RACE reads; one entry per CDR3 protein. The sample carries more than 650,000 distinct CDR3 sequences, roughly 6% recorded once. The sequencing input was naive T cells sorted from blood. The source of these receptors is a man younger than 35 in good health.

In this sample, this clonotype turned up many times. CDR3 DNA sequence: TGTGCCAGCAGCCCTGGGACAGGGCTGACAGATACGCAGTATTTT. Its protein is CASSPGTGLTDTQYF. The chain combines TRBV27 with TRBJ2-3; 9 positions match TRBD1. This CDR3 comprises 15 residues. CDR1 MNHEY and CDR2 SMNVEV come from the germline V gene (reference sequence). After removal of 6 bases from V and 3 bases from J, the junction contained 7 bases not matched to a gene.

This clonotype was counted at least ten times. The J gene is TRBJ2-2, the V gene TRBV28; D remains ambiguous. Trimming left V 4 bases short and J 6 bases short, with 27 bases between. CDR1 is MDHEN, CDR2 SYDVKM, per germline. The length of the CDR3 is 19 residues. This CDR3 is CASSSEQQMTVPLAGELFF. The CDR3 DNA reads TGTGCCAGCAGTTCGGAGCAGCAGATGACGGTCCCTTTAGCCGGGGAGCTGTTTTTT.

This clonotype was observed at least ten times. The CDR3 nucleotides read TGTGCCAGCAGCCAAGGACCTGGACTAGCCGAGGATGAGCAGTTCTTC. It translates to CASSQGPGLAEDEQFF. The chain links TRBV3-1 to TRBJ2-1; 8 bases are shared with TRBD2. V was pared by 1 base and J by 8 bases, with 10 bases of the junction left unmatched. CDR1 LGHDT and CDR2 YNNKEL come from the germline V gene (reference sequence). This CDR3 region has 16 residues.

This clonotype appeared many times. This sequence joins TRBV12-3 or TRBV12-4 and TRBJ1-2; 7 bases match TRBD1. Trimming cost V 3 bases and J 6 bases; bases outside gene matches: 10. CDR3 length: 15 amino acids. CDR3 nucleotides: TGTGCCAGCAGTTTTACGGGACAGACCAGAAATGGCTACACCTTC. Residues: CASSFTGQTRNGYTF.

This clonotype was found a few times. Here the CDR3 reads CASSAAGGHEQYF. The CDR3 DNA reads TGTGCCAGCAGTGCAGCGGGAGGGCACGAGCAGTACTTC. The chain has TRBV2 and TRBJ2-7; 10 bases match TRBD2. Germline CDR1 and CDR2: SNHLY and FYNNEI. The CDR3 is made up of 13 amino acids. V trimming: 4 bases; J trimming: 5 bases; junction bases outside the gene matches: 2.

This clonotype was detected only a few times. This chain uses TRBV7-9 with TRBJ2-5, with 8 bases aligning to TRBD1. The junction had 5 bases not matched to a gene; V was cut back by 2 bases and J by 3 bases. The length of the CDR3 is 15 residues. Germline assignment: CDR1 SEHNR and CDR2 FQNEAQ (reference sequence). CDR3 nucleotide sequence: TGTGCCAGCAGCTTATGGAAGACAGGGGAAGAGACCCAGTACTTC. Amino acid sequence: CASSLWKTGEETQYF.

This clonotype was seen only a few times. The chain links TRBV7-2 to TRBJ1-4; D remains unclear. The V end was cut by 4 bases, the J end by 5 bases, with 14 bases between. The CDR3 covers 15 residues. Germline V gives CDR1 SGHTA, CDR2 FQGNSA. In DNA, the CDR3 is TGTGCCAGCAGCTCCGCGGGGAGGTCGAATGAAAAACTGTTTTTT. It encodes CASSSAGRSNEKLFF.

This clonotype came up many times. V gene TRBV27 combines with J gene TRBJ2-4, with a possible D match to TRBD1 (6 bases). The CDR3 has 17 residues. V was clipped by 3 bases and J by 0 bases, with 15 bases between them. Per germline, CDR1 MNHEY and CDR2 SMNVEV (reference sequence). The CDR3 DNA follows: TGTGCCAGCAGTTTCCGACCGGGACACTTAGCCAAAAACATTCAGTACTTC. It translates to CASSFRPGHLAKNIQYF.

This clonotype was recorded a few times. CDR3 in amino acids: CATGFGTQETQYF. The CDR3 nucleotides are TGTGCCACCGGATTTGGGACCCAAGAGACCCAGTACTTC. The chain couples TRBV15 to TRBJ2-5; perhaps D is TRBD1 or TRBD2 (5 bases each). This CDR3 is 13 amino acids long. Trimming removed 8 bases at V and 1 base at J, with 11 bases between. From germline, CDR1 is LNHNV and CDR2 YYDKDF (reference sequence).

The V gene is TRBV3-1, the J gene TRBJ1-5; D ambiguous. The CDR3 has 14 residues. Germline V gene sequence: CDR1 LGHDT, CDR2 YNNKEL (reference sequence). The V end was cut by 3 bases, the J end by 7 bases, with 13 bases between. The chain's CDR3 is CASSQGNKEQPQHF. The CDR3 nucleotides read TGTGCCAGCAGCCAGGGGAATAAGGAACAGCCCCAGCATTTT.

This clonotype was observed at least ten times. CDR3: CASSVGRTDTQYF. Here the CDR3 DNA reads TGTGCCAGCAGCGTAGGGCGCACAGATACGCAGTATTTT. The rearrangement uses TRBV9 and TRBJ2-3; D not certain. The length of the CDR3 is 13 residues. Per germline, CDR1 SGDLS and CDR2 YYNGEE. V was clipped by 0 bases and J by 1 base, with 3 bases between them.

This clonotype was observed many times. This chain uses TRBV4-1 with TRBJ1-2; 9 bases align to TRBD1. J was trimmed by 5 bases and V by 5 bases; bases with no gene match: 3. The CDR3 totals 13 residues. Germline CDR1 MGHRA, CDR2 YSYEKL. As DNA, the CDR3 is TGCGCCAGCAGCATGGGACAGGGATATGGCTACACCTTC. Amino acids: CASSMGQGYGYTF.

This clonotype was counted between two and nine times. For the CDR3, the DNA is TGCGCCAGCAGCCCCGGGACACTGGACACCTACGAGCAGTACGTC. Translating it yields CASSPGTLDTYEQYV. V and J are TRBV5-1 and TRBJ2-7, with D possibly being TRBD1 (6 bases). CDR1 and CDR2 (germline): SGHRS, YFSETQ. The CDR3 has 15 residues. The V end lost 4 bases, the J end lost 2 bases, and 16 bases lay between the germline ends.

V is TRBV7-9 and J is TRBJ2-7, with D perhaps being TRBD1 or TRBD2 (5 bases each). The germline V and J ends were trimmed by 4 bases and 0 bases, with 16 bases remaining between them. The CDR3 length is 16 residues. Germline values: CDR1 SEHNR, CDR2 FQNEAQ (reference sequence). CDR3 protein: CASSSYFWGSSYEQYV. The CDR3 coding sequence is TGTGCCAGCAGCTCCTACTTCTGGGGGAGCTCCTACGAGCAGTACGTC.

This clonotype showed up many times. This chain links TRBV12-3 or TRBV12-4 with TRBJ1-2, with D unclear. The CDR3 totals 14 residues. The V end lost 6 bases, the J end lost 2 bases, and 13 bases lay between the germline ends. DNA of the CDR3: TGTGCCAGCAGAAGGCAGGTGATAAACTATGGCTACACCTTC. It encodes CASRRQVINYGYTF.

This clonotype was counted at least ten times. V and J are TRBV4-1 and TRBJ1-1; D is unclear. In germline, CDR1 is MGHRA, CDR2 YSYEKL. This CDR3 is 13 amino acids long. The V end was cut by 0 bases, the J end by 3 bases, with 5 bases between. CDR3: CASSQDRDTEAFF. The CDR3, as DNA: TGCGCCAGCAGCCAAGATAGAGACACTGAAGCTTTCTTT.

This clonotype was observed at least ten times. V usage is TRBV28 and J usage is TRBJ2-5, with a tentative D call TRBD1 (5 bases). Germline V gene lookup returns CDR1 MDHEN and CDR2 SYDVKM. This CDR3 has 14 residues. V was clipped by 2 bases and J by 2 bases, with 9 bases between them. CDR3 residues: CASSLMAGQETQYF. CDR3 DNA: TGTGCCAGCAGTTTAATGGCAGGGCAAGAGACCCAGTACTTC. Full variable domain (missing parts from reference TRBV28 and TRBJ2-5): DVKVTQSSRYLVKRTGEKVFLECVQDMDHENMFWYRQDPGLGLRLIYFSYDVKMKEKGDIPEGYSVSREKKERFSLILESASTNQTSMYLCASSLMAGQETQYFGPGTRLLVL.

This clonotype was seen ten or more times. The J gene is TRBJ1-2, the V gene TRBV20-1; D unresolved. This CDR3 has 12 residues. Trimming took 1 base from V and 7 from J, leaving 10 bases between them. Germline lookup yields CDR1 DFQATT and CDR2 SNEGSKA (reference sequence). In nucleotides, the CDR3 is TGCAGTGCTAGAGTAGAGGGAGTTGGCTACACCTTC. Protein: CSARVEGVGYTF.

CDR3 in DNA: TGTGCCAGCAGCTCCCGACTAGCGGGCAACATTCATACGCAGTATTTT. Residues: CASSSRLAGNIHTQYF. This rearrangement joins TRBV5-5 to TRBJ2-3; 10 bases map to TRBD2. CDR3 length: 16 amino acids. Germline V CDR1 and CDR2: SGHKS, YYEKEE (reference sequence). With V trimmed by 3 bases and J by 7 bases, 11 bases remained unmatched.

This clonotype came up many times. The rearrangement joins TRBV9 to TRBJ2-5; 9 nucleotides align to TRBD1. The CDR3 is 15 residues long. Germline trimming cut 0 bases from V and 5 bases from J; bases unmatched to any gene: 5. Germline V lookup: CDR1 SGDLS, CDR2 YYNGEE. Here the CDR3 reads CASSVAGTGSETQYF. The CDR3 DNA follows: TGTGCCAGCAGCGTAGCGGGGACAGGGTCGGAGACCCAGTACTTC.

The table lists this clonotype with a few counts. The rearrangement joins TRBV5-1 to TRBJ2-7, with D maybe TRBD1 (5 bases). The CDR3 spans 15 residues. Trimming took off 0 bases at V and 6 bases at J, with 16 bases between the two ends. Germline lookup yields CDR1 SGHRS and CDR2 YFSETQ. CDR3 protein: CASSLAQGNIREQYF. CDR3 nucleotides: TGCGCCAGCAGCTTGGCCCAGGGTAATATTCGCGAGCAGTACTTC.

This clonotype was seen at least ten times. The J gene is TRBJ2-3, the V gene TRBV29-1; 8 bases map to TRBD2. CDR1 is SQVTM and CDR2 is ANQGSEA in the germline V gene. The CDR3 is 12 amino acids. Trimming removed 5 bases from V and 4 bases from J; junction bases left unmatched: 2. CDR3 loop: CSVIAGPDTQYF. CDR3 coding DNA: TGCAGCGTTATAGCGGGACCAGATACGCAGTATTTT.

This sequence joins TRBV29-1 and TRBJ1-1; 7 bases align to TRBD1. The CDR3 is 12 amino acids. The trim removed 6 bases at V and 3 bases at J, leaving 4 bases unmatched. CDR1 and CDR2 from the germline V gene are SQVTM and ANQGSEA. For the CDR3, the DNA is TGCAGCGTCGTCCAGGGGGACACTGAAGCTTTCTTT. Translation: CSVVQGDTEAFF.

This clonotype showed up just a few times. The gene calls are TRBV24-1 and TRBJ2-1; 9 bases map to TRBD2. Looked up from germline, CDR1 is KGHDR and CDR2 is SFDVKD. The CDR3 totals 17 residues. V lost 2 bases to trimming and J lost 0 bases; unmatched junction nucleotides: 4. Here the CDR3 reads CATSDSGLAGSYNEQFF. The CDR3 DNA reads TGTGCCACCAGTGATTCGGGACTAGCCGGCTCCTACAATGAGCAGTTCTTC.

This clonotype was seen a few times. The chain carries TRBV12-3 or TRBV12-4 and TRBJ1-2, with a weak D call TRBD1 (6 bases). This CDR3 contains 14 residues. V lost 7 bases to trimming and J lost 4 bases, with 16 bases between them. The CDR3: CASTSSGGLYGYTF. The DNA of the CDR3 is TGTGCCAGCACTTCCTCGGGGGGCCTCTATGGCTACACCTTC.

This clonotype was detected a few times. J is TRBJ2-3 and V is TRBV5-1; 7 nucleotides match TRBD1. CDR3 length: 16 residues. Trimming cost V 0 bases and J 0 bases; bases outside gene matches: 4. Germline CDR1 is SGHRS and CDR2 is YFSETQ. DNA for the CDR3: TGCGCCAGCAGCTTGGGGACAGGAGGAAGCACAGATACGCAGTATTTT. The encoded protein is CASSLGTGGSTDTQYF. Full variable domain (remainder filled in from reference TRBV5-1 and TRBJ2-3): KAGVTQTPRYLIKTRGQQVTLSCSPISGHRSVSWYQQTPGQGLQFLFEYFSETQRNKGNFPGRFSGRQFSNSRSEMNVSTLELGDSALYLCASSLGTGGSTDTQYFGPGTRLTVL.

This clonotype was counted many times. This chain uses TRBV6-5 with TRBJ2-1; D is perhaps TRBD2 (6 bases). The germline V and J ends were trimmed by 0 bases and 6 bases, with 12 bases remaining between them. The CDR3 runs 15 residues. Germline V gene lookup returns CDR1 MNHEY and CDR2 SVGAGI. The CDR3 DNA sequence: TGTGCCAGCAGTTACTCGAGTCCAGCGGGCAATGAGCAGTTCTTC. This encodes CASSYSSPAGNEQFF.

This clonotype was seen ten or more times. The V and J genes are TRBV10-3 and TRBJ2-2, with 8 bases identical to TRBD1. From germline, CDR1 is ENHRY and CDR2 SYGVKD. V trimming: 8 bases; J trimming: 4 bases; junction bases outside the gene matches: 6. The CDR3 has 14 residues. CDR3 coding DNA: TGTGCCATCGAGGGACAGGCGGGCACCGGGGAGCTGTTTTTT. It is translated as CAIEGQAGTGELFF.

The chain uses TRBV29-1 and TRBJ2-5; the D gene is possibly TRBD2 (5 bases). Trimming shortened V by 6 bases and J by 1 base, and 12 bases separated the two germline ends. CDR1 and CDR2 (germline): SQVTM, ANQGSEA. CDR3 length: 13 residues. In DNA, the CDR3 is TGCAGCGTGAGGGTCCTAACCCAAGAGACCCAGTACTTC. As protein: CSVRVLTQETQYF.

This clonotype has only a few counts. The V gene is TRBV10-3, the J gene TRBJ1-4, with TRBD1 as a possible D gene (6 bases). The germline V and J ends were trimmed by 5 bases and 0 bases, with 10 bases remaining between them. Germline assignment: CDR1 ENHRY and CDR2 SYGVKD. This CDR3 is 15 amino acids long. DNA for the CDR3: TGTGCCATCAGTAATGGACAGACAACTAATGAAAAACTGTTTTTT. It yields the protein CAISNGQTTNEKLFF.

This clonotype has at least ten counts. The rearrangement links TRBV4-2 to TRBJ2-5; 7 bases are shared with TRBD2. The CDR3 covers 15 residues. After removal of 0 bases from V and 3 bases from J, the junction contained 4 bases not matched to a gene. The V gene's germline CDR1 is LGHNA and CDR2 YNFKEQ. CDR3 in amino acids: CASSQDQLAEETQYF. The CDR3 DNA is TGTGCCAGCAGCCAAGACCAGCTAGCGGAAGAGACCCAGTACTTC.

This clonotype was seen repeatedly, ten times or more. This sequence joins TRBV12-3 or TRBV12-4 and TRBJ1-4; 7 nucleotides align to TRBD1. The CDR3 has 14 amino acids. V dropped 5 bases and J dropped 11; count of bases not matched to a gene: 11. CDR3 nucleotide sequence: TGTGCCAGCAGTCCACGACAGGGAAGTGTGAAACTGTTTTTT. As protein: CASSPRQGSVKLFF.